This T cell receptor beta chain was captured in a study of T-cell memory formation after mild COVID-19. This clonotype appeared a few times. The antigen remains unidentified. MiXCR, run by TCRdb on the 5' RACE reads, gives a single entry per CDR3 protein. Counted here are under 400,000 distinct CDR3 sequences, around 21% occurring once; the ten biggest clones make up under 15%. Findings and caveats of the study: Contracting CD4+ clones sat mainly in CM and EM; CD8+ in EMRA.

The CDR3 sequence is 15 residues long. Germline-derived CDR1 and CDR2 are SGDLS and YYNGEE. The V gene end was trimmed by 0 bases and the J gene end by 5 bases; junction bases not matched to a gene: 6. The V gene is TRBV9, the J gene TRBJ2-5; 8 bases line up with TRBD1. Sequencing used PBMCs or a T cell subset sorted from them (not recorded which). This TCR came from an adult woman who had mild COVID-19 (a few samples of this study predate the infection). Cell type and time point are not known. CDR3 region: CASSVATGAWETQYF. CDR3 nucleotides: TGTGCCAGCAGCGTAGCGACAGGGGCCTGGGAGACCCAGTACTTC.